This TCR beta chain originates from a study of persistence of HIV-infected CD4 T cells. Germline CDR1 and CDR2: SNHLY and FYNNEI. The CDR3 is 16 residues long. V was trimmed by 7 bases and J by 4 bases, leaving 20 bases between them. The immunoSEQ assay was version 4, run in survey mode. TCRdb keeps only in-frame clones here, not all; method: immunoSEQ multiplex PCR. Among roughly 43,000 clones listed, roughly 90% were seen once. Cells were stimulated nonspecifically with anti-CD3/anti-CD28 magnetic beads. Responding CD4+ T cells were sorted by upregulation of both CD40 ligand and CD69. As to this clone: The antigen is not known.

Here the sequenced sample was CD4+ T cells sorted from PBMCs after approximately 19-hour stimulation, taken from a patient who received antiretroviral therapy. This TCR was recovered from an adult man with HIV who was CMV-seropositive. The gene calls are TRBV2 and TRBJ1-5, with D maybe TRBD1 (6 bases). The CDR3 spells CASTLGGNSRNQPQHF. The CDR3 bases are TGTGCCAGCACCCTAGGGGGTAACTCGAGGAATCAGCCCCAGCATTTT.